What follows are 2 T cell receptor beta chains derived from one specimen sequenced in a study of shared clonotypes between healthy human individuals (dated by TCRdb to about 2020). Libraries were made using the immunoSEQ multiplex PCR assay. TCRdb's version of the immuneACCESS table is confined to in-frame rearrangements and falls short of the full clone set. An unresolved V gene accounts for under half of the shortfall where checked; the remainder is of unknown origin. The sample has about 1 million clones on record, about 77% of them singletons. Together, the top ten hold about 1.5% of the sample. The specimen sequenced was memory CD4+ T cells sorted from blood. The cell subset or site label, as the study defines it: CD45RA-negative fraction. The receptors shown here come from a man aged 18 to 30 in good health.

This clone was counted only a few times. V gene TRBV30 combines with J gene TRBJ2-5; D is unclear. Per the germline V gene, CDR1 is GTSNPN and CDR2 is SVGIG (reference sequence). The CDR3 loop spans 16 amino acids. Trimming stripped 3 bases from V and 4 bases from J, with 21 bases between. CDR3 amino acids: CAWSPRVTSPRETQYF. CDR3 bases: TGTGCCTGGAGCCCGAGAGTGACAAGTCCAAGAGAGACCCAGTACTTC. Supplemented by reference TRBV30 and TRBJ2-5, the full variable domain reads SQTIHQWPATLVQPVGSPLSLECTVEGTSNPNLYWYRQAAGRGLQLLFYSVGIGQISSEVPQNLSASRPQDRQFILSSKKLLLSDSGFYLCAWSPRVTSPRETQYFGPGTRLLVL.

CDR3 amino acids: CASRVTSGGPDTQYF. CDR3 nucleotide sequence: TGCGCCAGCAGGGTCACTAGCGGCGGCCCAGATACGCAGTATTTT. This chain links TRBV10-2 with TRBJ2-3, with TRBD2 matching over 8 bases. Trimming cost V 6 bases and J 4 bases; bases outside gene matches: 9. Germline-derived CDR1 and CDR2 are WSHSY and SAAADI. The CDR3 is made up of 15 amino acids.